Shown below are 10 T cell receptor beta chains from a single sample sequenced in a study of blood T cell repertoires in COVID-19 (TCRdb year 2020). Libraries were prepared through the immunoSEQ multiplex PCR assay. Imported from immuneACCESS, the table was reduced by TCRdb to in-frame sequences with V and J called. These copies leave out some clones; in studies compared against another copy, an unresolved V gene accounts for under half, and the cause of the remainder is not known. This sample has 380,000 or so clones in its table, and approximately 88% of those were observed once. Of the sample, more than 0.9% is held by the ten largest clones. Input material: PBMCs or T cells enriched from blood (not recorded which). The receptors stem from a woman aged 25 to 39 with acute COVID-19.

This clone turned up a few times. J is TRBJ1-1 and V is TRBV7-6, with 10 nucleotides matching TRBD1. Germline CDR1 is SGHVS and CDR2 is FNYEAQ. The J segment lost 6 bases and the V segment lost 1 base, leaving 8 bases of the junction unmatched. This CDR3 is 16 amino acids long. The CDR3 loop reads CASSLGLRQGAPEAFF. DNA for the CDR3: TGTGCCAGCAGCTTAGGACTTAGACAGGGGGCCCCTGAAGCTTTCTTT.

This clone occurred a few times. The chain employs TRBV11-2 and TRBJ1-5; a weak D match, TRBD1 (6 bases). The germline gives CDR1 SGHAT, CDR2 FQNNGV. CDR3 length: 14 amino acids. The V gene lost 5 bases and the J gene lost 6 bases, with 14 bases spanning the gap. The CDR3 coding sequence is TGTGCCAGCAGCCTCCGGGACATAGGTCAGCCCCAGCATTTT. Its translation: CASSLRDIGQPQHF. Filled out from reference TRBV11-2 and TRBJ1-5, the complete variable domain reads EAGVAQSPRYKIIEKRQSVAFWCNPISGHATLYWYQQILGQGPKLLIQFQNNGVVDDSQLPKDRFSAERLKGVDSTLKIQPAKLEDSAVYLCASSLRDIGQPQHFGDGTRLSIL.

The V call is TRBV4-1, the J call TRBJ1-2; 7 bases line up with TRBD1. CDR3 length equals 15 residues. From germline, CDR1 is MGHRA and CDR2 YSYEKL. The V gene end was trimmed by 1 base and the J gene end by 3 bases; junction bases not matched to a gene: 5. CDR3 amino acids: CASSQARDSHYGYTF. The CDR3 DNA is TGCGCCAGCAGCCAAGCTCGGGACAGTCACTATGGCTACACCTTC.

J is TRBJ2-7 and V is TRBV7-8; 8 bases match TRBD1. CDR1 and CDR2 from the germline V gene are SGHVS and FQNEAQ. The trim removed 2 bases at V and 2 bases at J, leaving 5 bases unmatched. The CDR3 is 15 amino acids. DNA of the CDR3: TGTGCCAGCAGCTTATCTGGACAGGGCGCCTACGAGCAGTACTTC. This encodes CASSLSGQGAYEQYF.

V is TRBV24-1 and J is TRBJ2-1; D ambiguous. Deletions cut 2 bases from V and 5 bases from J, with 12 bases between. The CDR3 spans 15 residues. Looked up from germline, CDR1 is KGHDR and CDR2 is SFDVKD. Here the CDR3 DNA reads TGTGCCACCAGTGATTCTCAGGCACCCCACAATGAGCAGTTCTTC. Translating it yields CATSDSQAPHNEQFF.

This sequence joins TRBV19 and TRBJ2-1; 10 bases fit TRBD2. V trimming: 3 bases; J trimming: 6 bases; junction bases outside the gene matches: 8. CDR1 is LNHDA and CDR2 is SQIVND in the germline V gene (reference sequence). This CDR3 is built from 16 residues. The CDR3 region has the DNA TGTGCCAGTAGTATGAAAAAGGGACTAGCGCTCAATGAGCAGTTCTTC. It is translated as CASSMKKGLALNEQFF. Complete variable domain (other parts from reference TRBV19 and TRBJ2-1): DGGITQSPKYLFRKEGQNVTLSCEQNLNHDAMYWYRQDPGQGLRLIYYSQIVNDFQKGDIAEGYSVSREKKESFPLTVTSAQKNPTAFYLCASSMKKGLALNEQFFGPGTRLTVL.

The chain uses TRBV9 and TRBJ1-1; possible D gene TRBD1, 5 bases. CDR1 and CDR2 (germline): SGDLS, YYNGEE. CDR3 length: 15 residues. V was clipped by 4 bases and J by 5 bases, with 18 bases between them. The CDR3 is CASSTLPQGPTEAFF. In DNA, the CDR3 is TGTGCCAGCAGCACCCTCCCGCAGGGCCCTACTGAAGCTTTCTTT.

This chain connects TRBV7-9 to TRBJ2-7; 7 bases align to TRBD2. Germline V CDR1 and CDR2: SEHNR, FQNEAQ (reference sequence). There are 16 residues in the CDR3. The trim removed 5 bases at V and 5 bases at J, leaving 15 bases unmatched. Here the CDR3 reads CASSPRRVAGEHEQYF. The CDR3 nucleotides read TGTGCCAGCAGCCCCCGCCGGGTTGCGGGGGAACACGAGCAGTACTTC.

The DNA for the CDR3 is TGTGCCAGCAGCTCCCCGACTAGCGGGGGGGGCAATGAGCAGTTCTTC. Encoded protein: CASSSPTSGGGNEQFF. The chain has TRBV7-9 and TRBJ2-1; 14 positions match TRBD2. V was clipped by 4 bases and J by 6 bases; unmatched bases: 5. This CDR3 contains 16 residues. CDR1 and CDR2 (germline): SEHNR, FQNEAQ (reference sequence). Based on the CDR3 plus reference TRBV7-9 and TRBJ2-1, the full variable domain is DTGVSQNPRHKITKRGQNVTFRCDPISEHNRLYWYRQTLGQGPEFLTYFQNEAQLEKSRLLSDRFSAERPKGSFSTLEIQRTEQGDSAMYLCASSSPTSGGGNEQFFGPGTRLTVL.

The rearrangement joins TRBV7-8 to TRBJ2-7, with D possibly TRBD1 on 5 matching bases. The CDR3 is 20 amino acids. CDR1 and CDR2 (germline): SGHVS, FQNEAQ. V was cut by 1 base and J by 2 bases, with 27 bases left in between. As DNA, the CDR3 is TGTGCCAGCAGCTTAGGACGGTGGCAGGGCAAACCTGGCGAAACCTACGAGCAGTACTTC. As protein: CASSLGRWQGKPGETYEQYF.